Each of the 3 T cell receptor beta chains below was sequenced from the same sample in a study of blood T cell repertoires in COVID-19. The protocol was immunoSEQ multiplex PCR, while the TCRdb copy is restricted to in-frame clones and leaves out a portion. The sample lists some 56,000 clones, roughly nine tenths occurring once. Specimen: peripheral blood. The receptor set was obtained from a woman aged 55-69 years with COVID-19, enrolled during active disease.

The CDR3 sequence is CASSLLRLAGAGELFF. CDR3 DNA sequence: TGTGCCAGCAGTCTCCTCCGGCTAGCGGGGGCCGGGGAGCTGTTTTTT. The rearrangement joins TRBV6-2 or TRBV6-3 to TRBJ2-2; TRBD2 matches at 10 bases. Germline CDR1 MNHEY, CDR2 SVGEGT. This CDR3 contains 16 residues. The trim removed 5 bases at V and 6 bases at J, leaving 9 bases unmatched.

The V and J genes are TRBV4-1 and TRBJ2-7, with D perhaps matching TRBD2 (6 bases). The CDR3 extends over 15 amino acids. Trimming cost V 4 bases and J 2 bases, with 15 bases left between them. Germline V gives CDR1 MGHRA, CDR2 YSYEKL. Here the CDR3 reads CASSLGGAGPYEQYF. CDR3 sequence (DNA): TGCGCCAGCAGCCTCGGGGGAGCAGGGCCCTACGAGCAGTACTTC.

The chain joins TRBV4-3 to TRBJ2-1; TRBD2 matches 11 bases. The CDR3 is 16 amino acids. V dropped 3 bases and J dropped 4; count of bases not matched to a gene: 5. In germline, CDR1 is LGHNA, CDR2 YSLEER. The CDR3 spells CASSHGTSGEYNEQFF. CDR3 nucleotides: TGCGCCAGCAGCCATGGGACTAGCGGAGAATACAATGAGCAGTTCTTC.